This is a list of T cell receptor beta chains from one sample in a study of T cell repertoires in cytomegalovirus infection. Their cognate antigens are unknown. Using its own MiXCR run on the reads, TCRdb lists one record per CDR3 protein. The sample has fewer than 150,000 distinct CDR3 sequences, 30% seen once. The sample was CD8+ T cells from cultured PBMCs, taken from culture after CMV antigen stimulation. The source of these receptors is a human donor in good health (CMV status not recorded). Some clones in this sample may be carry-over from other donors' samples. The CDR3 runs from the conserved cysteine through the conserved F or W. Each record gives: CDR3 length, clone size, D gene, J gene, V gene, CDR3 protein, CDR3 DNA. The D gene is left open where the match is weak. Only some rows state a clone size, as once, few, many or a class for expanded clones.

>14|-|-|TRBJ2-3|TRBV6-5
CASRTGSSTDTQYF
TGTGCCAGCAGGACGGGTTCTAGCACAGATACGCAGTATTTT
>18|many|-|TRBJ2-2|TRBV11-2
CASSLRRGPTRNTGELFF
TGTGCCAGCAGCTTAAGGCGGGGGCCAACTAGGAACACCGGGGAGCTGTTTTTT
>15|few|TRBD1|TRBJ1-4|TRBV13
CASSFRTGSEEKLFF
TGTGCCAGCAGCTTCCGGACAGGGAGTGAAGAAAAACTGTTTTTT
>14|few|TRBD2|TRBJ2-1|TRBV20-1
CSAPSAGGGNEQFF
TGCAGTGCTCCATCCGCGGGGGGGGGAAATGAGCAGTTCTTC
>14|few|TRBD1|TRBJ2-7|TRBV19
CASSSGTGGYEQYF
TGTGCCAGTAGTAGTGGGACAGGGGGCTACGAGCAGTACTTC
>18|few|-|TRBJ2-2|TRBV7-9
CASSYLEPGWGQTGELFF
TGTGCCAGCAGCTATCTCGAACCGGGATGGGGCCAAACCGGGGAGCTGTTTTTT
>15|few|TRBD2|TRBJ2-3|TRBV7-9
CASSVPSGGTDTQYF
TGTGCCAGCAGCGTCCCTAGCGGGGGCACAGATACGCAGTATTTT
>13|-|-|TRBJ2-7|TRBV2
CASSGSYSYEQYF
TGTGCCAGCAGTGGCAGCTACTCCTACGAGCAGTACTTC
>11|-|-|TRBJ2-7|TRBV10-3
CAISASYEQYF
TGTGCCATCAGTGCCTCCTACGAGCAGTACTTC
>15|-|TRBD2|TRBJ2-1|TRBV9
CASHWGRGEPNEQFF
TGTGCCAGCCATTGGGGACGGGGGGAGCCCAATGAGCAGTTCTTC